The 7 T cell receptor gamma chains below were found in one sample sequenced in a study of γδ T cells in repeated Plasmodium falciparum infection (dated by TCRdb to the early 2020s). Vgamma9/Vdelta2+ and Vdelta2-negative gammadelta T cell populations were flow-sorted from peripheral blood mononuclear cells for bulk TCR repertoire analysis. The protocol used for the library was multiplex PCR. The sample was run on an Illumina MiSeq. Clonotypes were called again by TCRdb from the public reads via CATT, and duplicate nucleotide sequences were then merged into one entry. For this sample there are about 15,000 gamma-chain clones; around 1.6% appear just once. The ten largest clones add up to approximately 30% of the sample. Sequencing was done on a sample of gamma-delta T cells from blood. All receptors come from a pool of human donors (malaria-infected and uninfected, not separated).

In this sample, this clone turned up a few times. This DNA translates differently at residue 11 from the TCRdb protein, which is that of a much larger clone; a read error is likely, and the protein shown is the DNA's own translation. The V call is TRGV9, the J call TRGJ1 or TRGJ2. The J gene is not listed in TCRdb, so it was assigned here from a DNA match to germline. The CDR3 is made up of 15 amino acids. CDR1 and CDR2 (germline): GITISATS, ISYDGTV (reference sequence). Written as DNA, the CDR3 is TGTGCCTTGTGGGAGCCCGCCTTGAATTATCATAAGAAACTCTTT. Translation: CALWEPALNYHKKLF.

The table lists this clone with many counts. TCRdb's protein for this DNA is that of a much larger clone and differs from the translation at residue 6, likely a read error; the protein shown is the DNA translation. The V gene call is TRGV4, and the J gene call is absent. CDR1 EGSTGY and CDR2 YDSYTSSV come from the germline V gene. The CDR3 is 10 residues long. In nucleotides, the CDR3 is TGTGCCACCTGGGAACAAGGTTTGGTCTTT. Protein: CATWEQGLVF.

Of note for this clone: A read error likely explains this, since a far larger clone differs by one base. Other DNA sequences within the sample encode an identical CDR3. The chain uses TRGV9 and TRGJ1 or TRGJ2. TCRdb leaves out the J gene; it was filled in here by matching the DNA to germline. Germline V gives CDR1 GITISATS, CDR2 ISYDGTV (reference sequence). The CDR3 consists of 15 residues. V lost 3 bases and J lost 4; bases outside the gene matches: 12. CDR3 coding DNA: TGTGCCTTGTGGGAGTTACCGATTTTCTATTATAAGAAACTCTTT. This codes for CALWELPIFYYKKLF.

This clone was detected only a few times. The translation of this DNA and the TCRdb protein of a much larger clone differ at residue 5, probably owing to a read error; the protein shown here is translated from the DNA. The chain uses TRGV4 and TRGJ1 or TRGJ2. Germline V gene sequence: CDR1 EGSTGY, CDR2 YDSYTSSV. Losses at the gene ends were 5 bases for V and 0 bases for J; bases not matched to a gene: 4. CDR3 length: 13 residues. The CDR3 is CATWVKNYYKKLF. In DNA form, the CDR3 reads TGTGCCACCTGGGTAAAGAATTATTATAAGAAACTCTTT.

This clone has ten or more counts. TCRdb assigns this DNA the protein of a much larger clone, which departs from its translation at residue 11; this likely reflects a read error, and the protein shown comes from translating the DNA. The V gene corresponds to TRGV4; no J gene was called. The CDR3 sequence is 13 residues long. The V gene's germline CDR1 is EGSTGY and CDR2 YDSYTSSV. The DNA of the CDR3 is TGTGCCACCTGGTACCGCGATTATTATAAGAGACTCTTT. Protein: CATWYRDYYKRLF.

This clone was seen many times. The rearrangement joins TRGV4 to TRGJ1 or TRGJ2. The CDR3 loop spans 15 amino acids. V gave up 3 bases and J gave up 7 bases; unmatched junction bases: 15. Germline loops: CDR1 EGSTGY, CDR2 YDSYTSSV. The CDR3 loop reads CATWDWEWPEYKKLF. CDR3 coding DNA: TGTGCCACCTGGGATTGGGAGTGGCCCGAGTATAAGAAACTCTTT.

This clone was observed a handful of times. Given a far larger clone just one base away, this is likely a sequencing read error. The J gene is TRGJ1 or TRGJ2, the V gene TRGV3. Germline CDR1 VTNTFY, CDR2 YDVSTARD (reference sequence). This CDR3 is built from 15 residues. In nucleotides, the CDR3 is TGCGCCACCTGGGACAGGCTTCGGGTTTATTATAAGAAACTCTTT. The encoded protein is CATWDRLRVYYKKLF.